This T cell receptor beta chain was sequenced during a study of a mutant IDH1 vaccine in newly diagnosed glioma. Described time point: week 35, safety follow-up. Topical imiquimod accompanied each vaccine dose, which consisted of 300 ug of mutant IDH1 20-mer peptide. Administration of eight vaccinations to patients took place in weeks 1, 3, 5, 7, 11, 15, 19, 23. Some clones are missing from TCRdb's copy, which holds only in-frame ones; the method was immunoSEQ multiplex PCR. The table has about 32,000 clones, 81% seen once. CDR1 and CDR2 from the germline V gene are MNHEY and SMNVEV (reference sequence). CDR3 length: 14 residues. V lost 3 bases and J lost 6, with 15 bases in between. Comment on this clone: Its target is unknown.

The specimen comprised PBMCs, sampled from a glioma patient whose treatment included an IDH1 peptide vaccine. This chain links TRBV27 with TRBJ2-7; D unresolved. The origin of this receptor is a man aged 25-40 years with glioma. The CDR3 here is CASSFGTEEFEQYF. The CDR3 nucleotides read TGTGCCAGCAGTTTTGGTACAGAAGAGTTCGAGCAGTACTTC.